A selection of T cell receptor beta chains follows, all from one sample in a study of vaccination and CD4 T cells after COVID-19. TCRdb re-analysed the PCR reads in MiXCR, keeping a single row per CDR3 protein. The sample records roughly 12,000 distinct CDR3 sequences, about a third being singletons. These TCRs' antigens remain unknown. The source material was CD4+ T cells from blood, cultured in vitro, sampled before SARS-CoV-2 vaccination. The receptors here all came from a human donor who received a COVID-19 vaccine. Each CDR3 is given with its conserved first and last residue. The D gene is left open where the match is weak. Not all rows give a size; the values are once, few, many and, for expanded clones, a class.

j_gene,abundance,d_gene,v_gene,CDR3nt,CDR3aa
TRBJ1-1,few,TRBD1,TRBV20-1,TGCAGTGCACCACGCCGCAGGGGGCTACGCGGCACTGAAGCTTTCTTT,CSAPRRRGLRGTEAFF
TRBJ1-2,few,NA,TRBV7-2,TGTGCCAGCAGCTTAGGTGGGGGGGCCCTACACGTTGGCTACACCTTC,CASSLGGGALHVGYTF
TRBJ1-5,few,NA,TRBV6-1,TGTGCCAGCAGTGAAGTAGGGAGGATTGGAGTAAGCAATCAGCCCCAGCATTTT,CASSEVGRIGVSNQPQHF
TRBJ2-3,few,TRBD2,TRBV4-2,TGTGCCAGCAGCCAAGAATCTTATCGGGGGGTTAGCACAGATACGCAGTATTTT,CASSQESYRGVSTDTQYF
TRBJ1-6,few,NA,TRBV20-1,TGCAGTGCTAGATTCCCGGGGAACCCGAATTCACCCCTCCACTTT,CSARFPGNPNSPLHF
TRBJ2-2,few,TRBD1,TRBV11-3,TGTGCCAGCAGCTTAGAGGTCTGGGGACAGGGGGCTTCGTCGAACACCGGGGAGCTGTTTTTT,CASSLEVWGQGASSNTGELFF
TRBJ1-2,NA,TRBD1,TRBV24-1,TGTGCCACCAGTGATTCCGGGACAGGGGGCACGGGCTACACCTTC,CATSDSGTGGTGYTF
TRBJ2-1,few,NA,TRBV6-1,TGTGCCAGCAGTGTGGGGACTTCACACAATGAGCAGTTCTTC,CASSVGTSHNEQFF
TRBJ1-6,NA,NA,TRBV2,TGTGCCAGCAGGACGACAGTCTATAATTCACCCCTCCACTTT,CASRTTVYNSPLHF
TRBJ1-2,few,TRBD1,TRBV28,TGTGCCAGCAGCCAGGGACAGGGTTATGGCTACACCTTC,CASSQGQGYGYTF
TRBJ2-6,few,NA,TRBV6-1,TGTGCCAGGCCACAGGAACGGAACTCTGGGGCCAACGTCCTGACTTTC,CARPQERNSGANVLTF
TRBJ2-2,few,NA,TRBV30,TGTGCCTGGAAGCGTCAAGGGGGGACCGGGGAGCTGTTTTTT,CAWKRQGGTGELFF
TRBJ1-6,NA,NA,TRBV19,TGTGCCAGTTCCCCCCGGACAGATAATTCACCCCTCCACTTT,CASSPRTDNSPLHF
TRBJ2-7,few,TRBD1,TRBV4-1,TGCGCCAGCAGCCAACCATACAGGGGGCAAGAGTACGAGCAGTACTTC,CASSQPYRGQEYEQYF
TRBJ2-2,NA,TRBD2,TRBV27,TGTGCCAGCAGTTTATCGCCTCTACTAGCGGACAACACCGGGGAGCTGTTTTTT,CASSLSPLLADNTGELFF
TRBJ2-5,few,TRBD1,TRBV5-1,TGCGCCAGCAGCTTGGGGGACAGACTCCAAGAGACCCAGTACTTC,CASSLGDRLQETQYF
TRBJ2-2,few,TRBD1,TRBV20-1,TGCAGTGCTAGTTGGGACAGGGGGCCCCTAAACACCGGGGAGCTGTTTTTT,CSASWDRGPLNTGELFF
TRBJ1-2,NA,NA,TRBV5-4,TGTGCCAGCATTAATTATGCAGCTAACTATGGCTACACCTTC,CASINYAANYGYTF
TRBJ2-7,NA,NA,TRBV7-3,TGTGCCAGCAGCCTAGCGAGGGGCGGCGAGCAGTACTTC,CASSLARGGEQYF
TRBJ2-1,NA,TRBD1,TRBV18,TGTGCCAGCTCACCAGGGGCAGGGGGCTTTGATGAGCAGTTCTTC,CASSPGAGGFDEQFF
TRBJ2-3,NA,NA,TRBV20-1,TGCAGTCTGGGGCGCGGAACAGATACGCAGTATTTT,CSLGRGTDTQYF
TRBJ1-4,NA,NA,TRBV4-2,TGTGCCAGCAGCCAAAGTCGAAATGAAAAACTGTTTTTT,CASSQSRNEKLFF